The TCR beta chain under discussion was sequenced for a study of metastatic and nonmetastatic thyroid tumors. Study summary: Comparison of repertoires was carried out across blood and tumor or nodule tissue from malignant and benign thyroid patients.

All patients were untreated before thyroid surgery. Authors' methods: For papillary thyroid cancer, a distant-metastasis classifier was constructed from CDR3 differences observed across clinicopathological groups. MiXCR re-clonotyped the PCR reads for TCRdb. TCRdb, not the original authors, processed these V and J calls. Of roughly 48,000 clones detected, around a sixth appear once; the ten largest clones hold roughly 3%. What was sequenced was blood. The clonotype originates from a female donor with papillary thyroid cancer or a benign thyroid nodule (not recorded which). Some clones in this sample may be carry-over from other donors' samples.

CDR3 region: CASSLDVYNYGYTF. CDR3 sequence (DNA): TGCGCCAGCAGCTTGGATGTGTATAACTATGGCTACACCTTC. The chain couples TRBV5-1 to TRBJ1-2; D not certain. The CDR3 spans 14 residues. Germline V lookup: CDR1 SGHRS, CDR2 YFSETQ. Deletions cut 0 bases from V and 1 base from J, with 7 bases between.